These 7 T cell receptor beta chains came from one sample sequenced in a study of beta chain features in type 1 diabetes. What was sequenced were expressed TCRB transcripts, since all of the isolated RNA had been reverse transcribed. Sequencing used immunoSEQ multiplex PCR; TCRdb keeps in-frame clones, though not all of them. The repertoire has roughly 100,000 clones, 28% of them found once; the top ten carry under 0.55%. Study-wide findings and caveats: People with Type 1 diabetes carried modestly yet significantly shorter TCRB CDR3s in all four CD4+ subsets.

For these TCRs, the target antigens are not known. Sequencing input: central memory CD4+ T cells from blood. The receptors here all came from a young woman with type 1 diabetes.

This chain connects TRBV10-3 to TRBJ2-5; the D gene is possibly TRBD1 (5 bases). The CDR3 spans 14 residues. Germline CDR1 reads ENHRY; CDR2 reads SYGVKD. The V and J ends lost 0 bases and 3 bases respectively, with 8 bases between them. CDR3 DNA sequence: TGTGCCATCAGTGAGTCGAAAGGGGAAGAGACCCAGTACTTC. Protein sequence: CAISESKGEETQYF.

This clone appeared a few times. V is TRBV30 and J is TRBJ1-2; 10 bases are shared with TRBD1. V shed 8 bases and J 0 bases; nucleotides not matched to a gene: 9. The CDR3 sequence is 15 residues long. Germline V gives CDR1 GTSNPN, CDR2 SVGIG (reference sequence). Here the CDR3 reads CAQIRDRGANYGYTF. CDR3 in DNA: TGTGCCCAAATCCGGGACAGGGGAGCTAACTATGGCTACACCTTC.

The chain employs TRBV5-1 and TRBJ2-5, with D unclear. Germline V gene data show CDR1 as SGHRS and CDR2 as YFSETQ. The germline V and J ends were trimmed by 1 base and 1 base, with 5 bases remaining between them. The CDR3 contains 13 residues. The CDR3 DNA sequence: TGCGCCAGCAGCTTGTCGGTCCAAGAGACCCAGTACTTC. It translates to CASSLSVQETQYF.

The chain joins TRBV19 to TRBJ1-1; perhaps TRBD1 as D (5 bases). There are 16 residues in the CDR3. Between the trimmed V and J ends, which lost 5 bases and 4 bases, there was a span of 20 bases. Looked up from germline, CDR1 is LNHDA and CDR2 is SQIVND (reference sequence). Here the CDR3 reads CASSPRIKGMVTEAFF. CDR3 sequence (DNA): TGTGCCAGTAGTCCCCGGATTAAGGGGATGGTCACTGAAGCTTTCTTT.

A single count supports this clone. The rearrangement uses TRBV18 and TRBJ2-2; D is uncertain. Germline V CDR1 and CDR2: KGHSH, LQKENI. Trimming removed 1 base at V and 5 bases at J, with 11 bases between. CDR3 length: 15 residues. The CDR3 DNA follows: TGTGCCAGCTCACCACAGTGGAGTGGGACCGGGGAGCTGTTTTTT. As protein: CASSPQWSGTGELFF. Full variable domain (remainder filled in from reference TRBV18 and TRBJ2-2): NAGVMQNPRHLVRRRGQEARLRCSPMKGHSHVYWYRQLPEEGLKFMVYLQKENIIDESGMPKERFSAEFPKEGPSILRIQQVVRGDSAAYFCASSPQWSGTGELFFGEGSRLTVL.

Details on this clone: It is unclear where the CDR3 begins or ends on the DNA, so no DNA is shown, and the CDR3 is as TCRdb lists it. V gene TRBV14 combines with J gene TRBJ1-2; the D call TRBD1 from the table was never checked on the DNA. In germline, CDR1 is SGHDN, CDR2 FVKESK. The CDR3 sequence runs 12 residues, both termini included. CDR3 loop: CASSFGQGASTF.

This clone was observed a few times. The V and J genes are TRBV19 and TRBJ2-1; TRBD2 matches 11 bases. The germline CDR1 and CDR2 sequences are LNHDA and SQIVND (reference sequence). J gave up 8 bases and V 2 bases, and 5 bases lay outside the gene matches. This CDR3 has 15 amino acids. The DNA for the CDR3 is TGTGCCAGTAGTATAACTAGCGGGAGTACCCATGAGCAGTTCTTC. Amino acids: CASSITSGSTHEQFF. Using reference TRBV19 and TRBJ2-1 for the parts outside the CDR3, the full variable domain is DGGITQSPKYLFRKEGQNVTLSCEQNLNHDAMYWYRQDPGQGLRLIYYSQIVNDFQKGDIAEGYSVSREKKESFPLTVTSAQKNPTAFYLCASSITSGSTHEQFFGPGTRLTVL.